This T cell receptor beta chain is drawn from a study of monozygotic twins with inflammatory bowel disease (dated by TCRdb to the late 2010s). Background on the whole study: The full study comprised approximately 28 monozygotic twin pairs: nine German pairs (four IBD-concordant, five IBD-discordant) and 19 IBD-discordant Danish pairs. Within discordant pairs, disease-associated traits were sought mainly by comparing IBD patients with their genetically identical healthy co-twins. Each individual had, on average, about 151 000 unique TCRalpha sequences and 181 000 unique TCRbeta sequences available for analysis.

Summary of the overall study and its limitations: The analysis was unable to tell apart different T cell subtypes. A decrease in TCRbeta repertoire diversity, as measured by inverse Simpson index, was observed in IBD patients compared with their healthy co-twins. Differing immunosuppressive treatments among patients may have added background noise and inter-individual variability to the repertoires. Compared with healthy twins, IBD patients had fewer clonotypes in common with other individuals, a difference most pronounced in patients showing signs of disease activity. Repertoire similarity did not differ between concordant and discordant twins, which could be due to limited statistical power. The results gave no support for a single strong signal or clonotype linked to IBD.

From each donor, a roughly 2.6 ml peripheral blood sample was collected into PAXgene tubes and stored at -80 degrees C. Without T cell sorting, total RNA was isolated from whole blood using the PAXgene blood miRNA kit on an automated QIAcube. Peripheral blood from monozygotic twin pairs, either concordant or discordant for inflammatory bowel disease, underwent deep TCRalpha and TCRbeta repertoire profiling that used unique molecular barcoding. For every twin pair, smoking habits were documented, and each individual was categorised as a current, former or never smoker. As to this clonotype: What antigen it recognizes has not been identified.

The CDR3 holds 16 amino acids from the cysteine to the phenylalanine. The DNA sequence is not available. The germline V gene gives CDR1 as SGHTA and CDR2 as FQGNSA. Receptor libraries were prepared by 5' RACE. Preparation of each TCR library used about 4,000 ng of total RNA. cDNA was synthesized with SMARTScribe reverse transcriptase in eight separate reactions per sample. Unique molecular identifiers containing a 6-nucleotide sample barcode were introduced through template switching during cDNA synthesis. Two nested PCRs of about 15 and 9 cycles amplified the TCRalpha and TCRbeta cDNA, and bead purification followed each PCR. Before amplification, cDNA was treated with uracil DNA-glycosylase and purified using the QIAquick PCR purification kit. The second PCR added Illumina TruSeq-compatible adapters along with sample-specific barcodes. TapeStation and Qubit were used to check library quality and concentration, and 4 to 6 ng of each library went into the pool. Pooled libraries were sequenced on an Illumina HiSeq2500 single-index Rapid Run with 2 x 100 bp reads and custom sequencing primers. The study's processing was this. MiGEC version 1.2.6 was used for UMI-based consensus assembly to correct PCR and sequencing errors. V(D)J alignment, clonotype assembly and CDR3 extraction were performed with MiXCR version 2.1.1. To normalise gene usage, clonotype sharing and MAIT/NKT TCR abundance, the analysis used the top 1000, 10 000 and 20 000 clonotypes per sample. After downsampling to 27 000 UMIs, diversity was calculated as the inverse Simpson index using the vegan R package. Statistical testing used paired Mann-Whitney U tests on the discordant twin pairs and applied Benjamini-Hochberg correction for multiple testing. After TCRdb reprocessed the reads, each CDR3 protein sequence was kept as one row, without DNA. TCRdb assigned the V and J calls; the authors' analysis was not used. This sample's table has entries for about 350,000 distinct CDR3 sequences. The ten largest account for 2% to 2.5% of the sample.

The receptor's source is a human donor with ulcerative colitis or Crohn's disease, or a healthy co-twin of an affected twin (not recorded which). The source material was blood. Here the chain combines TRBV7-2 and TRBJ2-1; TCRdb's D call, TRBD2, is unchecked because there is no DNA. The CDR3 in this case is CASSMHRSGGTNEQFF.